Below are 12 T cell receptor beta chains sequenced from a single sample in a study of OX40 agonist ivuxolimab in advanced cancers. Sequencing used immunoSEQ multiplex PCR; TCRdb keeps in-frame clones, though not all of them. This sample yields around 62,000 clones, of which roughly 87% are seen a single time; 5.5% belongs to the top ten. Here the sequenced sample was CD4+ or CD8+ T cells sorted from blood, taken in a trial of the OX40 agonist ivuxolimab. These receptors all stem from an adult with an advanced solid tumor such as melanoma, head and neck, liver or kidney cancer.

This clone was observed a single time. The chain recombines TRBV28 with TRBJ1-5; D ambiguous. In germline, CDR1 is MDHEN, CDR2 SYDVKM. This CDR3 has 15 residues. Trimming shortened V by 6 bases and J by 4 bases, and 16 bases separated the two germline ends. The CDR3 DNA reads as TGTGCCAGCAGCGTAGTGCCGGTGACAAATCAGCCCCAGCATTTT. Amino acid sequence: CASSVVPVTNQPQHF. Using reference TRBV28 and TRBJ1-5 for the parts outside the CDR3, the full variable domain is DVKVTQSSRYLVKRTGEKVFLECVQDMDHENMFWYRQDPGLGLRLIYFSYDVKMKEKGDIPEGYSVSREKKERFSLILESASTNQTSMYLCASSVVPVTNQPQHFGDGTRLSIL.

The genes are TRBV27 and TRBJ1-6; no clear D gene. Germline values: CDR1 MNHEY, CDR2 SMNVEV (reference sequence). The CDR3 sequence is 15 residues long. Trimming took 3 bases from V and 7 from J, leaving 13 bases between them. CDR3 protein: CASSFSQALNSPLHF. CDR3 coding DNA: TGTGCCAGCAGTTTCTCGCAGGCCCTAAATTCACCCCTCCACTTT.

This clone came up a few times. This chain uses TRBV6-5 with TRBJ2-4; 7 nucleotides match TRBD1. This CDR3 has 15 amino acids. Germline CDR1 is MNHEY and CDR2 is SVGAGI. Unmatched junction bases numbered 2, after V lost 2 bases and J lost 1 base. The CDR3 DNA follows: TGTGCCAGCAGTTACGACAGGGCGGCCAAAAACATTCAGTACTTC. This encodes CASSYDRAAKNIQYF.

The chain uses TRBV6-4 and TRBJ2-3; D possibly corresponds to TRBD1 (5 bases). Looked up from germline, CDR1 is MRHNA and CDR2 is SNTAGT. This CDR3 spans 14 amino acids. Deletions cut 2 bases from V and 2 bases from J, with 8 bases between. The CDR3 DNA reads TGTGCCAGCAGTGACAGGGGCCTCACAGATACGCAGTATTTT. This encodes CASSDRGLTDTQYF.

The J gene is TRBJ1-5, the V gene TRBV28; 11 nucleotides line up with TRBD1. The V segment lost 4 bases and the J segment 9 bases; nucleotides outside the gene matches: 5. This CDR3 has 14 residues. CDR1 is MDHEN and CDR2 is SYDVKM in the germline V gene. The CDR3 here is CASSWGQGVGPQHF. The CDR3 coding sequence is TGTGCCAGCAGTTGGGGACAGGGGGTTGGGCCCCAGCATTTT.

This chain connects TRBV6-1 to TRBJ2-7; no clear D gene. V was trimmed by 7 bases and J by 5 bases, leaving 18 bases between them. This CDR3 region has 14 residues. Germline-derived CDR1 and CDR2 are MNHNS and SASEGT. Written as DNA, the CDR3 is TGTGCCAGCACTCCCGCGTCGCCTGTTGACGAGCAGTACTTC. It codes for CASTPASPVDEQYF.

This clone qualifies as medium-sized. The chain couples TRBV19 to TRBJ2-7; D not resolved. The CDR3 sequence is 13 residues long. V dropped 7 bases and J dropped 3 bases, with 13 bases sitting between them. Germline CDR1 is LNHDA and CDR2 is SQIVND (reference sequence). CDR3 sequence (DNA): TGTGCCAGTACCGCGGCACACAACTACGAGCAGTACTTC. This gives the protein CASTAAHNYEQYF.

The V gene is TRBV5-6, the J gene TRBJ2-2; TRBD1 aligns across 7 bases. With V trimmed by 5 bases and J by 1 base, 2 bases remained unmatched. Looked up from germline, CDR1 is SGHDT and CDR2 is YYEEEE. This CDR3 has 14 amino acids. CDR3 coding DNA: TGTGCCAGCAGACGGACAGGGAACACCGGGGAGCTGTTTTTT. Translating it yields CASRRTGNTGELFF.

This clone was found once. The J gene is TRBJ2-5, the V gene TRBV7-2, with a weak D call TRBD1 (6 bases). Germline CDR1 is SGHTA and CDR2 is FQGNSA. V shed 1 base and J shed 5 bases, with 8 bases lying between them. The CDR3 is 13 amino acids. The CDR3 DNA is TGTGCCAGCAGCTTAGGGGGGCCGGAGACCCAGTACTTC. Translation gives CASSLGGPETQYF.

J is TRBJ2-7 and V is TRBV6-1; D possibly matches TRBD1 or TRBD2 (5 bases each). CDR1 and CDR2 (germline): MNHNS, SASEGT. This CDR3 spans 12 amino acids. V lost 11 bases to trimming and J lost 6 bases, with 17 bases between them. This CDR3 reads CAEGPNIREQYF. In DNA, the CDR3 is TGTGCCGAGGGACCAAACATCCGCGAGCAGTACTTC.

V is TRBV6-5 and J is TRBJ2-1; 8 bases map to TRBD1. The germline V gene has CDR1 MNHEY and CDR2 SVGAGI. The V and J ends lost 4 bases and 3 bases, in that order; junction bases with no gene match: 2. The CDR3 totals 14 residues. The CDR3 sequence is CASSSGTGYNEQFF. Here the CDR3 DNA reads TGTGCCAGCAGTTCCGGGACAGGCTACAATGAGCAGTTCTTC.

The chain links TRBV4-1 to TRBJ2-7; D is perhaps TRBD2 (7 bases). Per the germline V gene, CDR1 is MGHRA and CDR2 is YSYEKL. Trimming shortened V by 3 bases and J by 3 bases, and 27 bases separated the two germline ends. CDR3 size: 19 residues. Here the CDR3 reads CASSHRGVGGPNPNYEQYV. The DNA for the CDR3 is TGCGCCAGCAGCCATCGGGGGGTCGGGGGGCCGAATCCAAACTACGAGCAGTACGTC.